A single sample is the source of the 13 T cell receptor beta chains below, sequenced in a study of cytotoxic CD8 clonotypes in ibrutinib-treated CLL. Sequencing used immunoSEQ multiplex PCR; TCRdb keeps in-frame clones, though not all of them. The sample lists roughly 23,000 clones, approximately 80% occurring once. The starting material was PBMCs, obtained before ibrutinib treatment. The receptors come from a human donor with chronic lymphocytic leukemia.

The rearrangement links TRBV4-3 to TRBJ2-1; 8 bases fit TRBD2. There are 15 residues in the CDR3. The germline CDR1 and CDR2 sequences are LGHNA and YSLEER. V dropped 1 base and J dropped 4; count of bases not matched to a gene: 3. The CDR3 here is CASSQALAEYNEQFF. The CDR3 DNA follows: TGCGCCAGCAGCCAAGCACTAGCGGAGTACAATGAGCAGTTCTTC.

This rearrangement joins TRBV5-8 to TRBJ2-3; D unresolved. Trimming stripped 1 base from V and 2 bases from J, with 11 bases between. Germline V gives CDR1 SGHTS, CDR2 YDEGEE. The CDR3 length is 15 residues. DNA of the CDR3: TGTGCCAGCAGCTTGTTGGGCATAGTCACAGATACGCAGTATTTT. The encoded protein is CASSLLGIVTDTQYF.

The count of this clone is one. The chain links TRBV27 to TRBJ2-1; D ambiguous. Germline lookup yields CDR1 MNHEY and CDR2 SMNVEV (reference sequence). Trimming shortened V by 2 bases and J by 1 base, and 9 bases separated the two germline ends. The CDR3 extends over 15 amino acids. CDR3 sequence: CASSLQAPSYNEQFF. The CDR3 DNA reads TGTGCCAGCAGTTTACAAGCACCGTCCTACAATGAGCAGTTCTTC.

V and J are TRBV7-2 and TRBJ1-5; D ambiguous. This CDR3 has 13 amino acids. CDR1 and CDR2 (germline): SGHTA, FQGNSA. Trimming removed 1 base from V and 6 bases from J, with 7 bases in between. The CDR3 here is CASSLDRSQPQHF. CDR3 sequence (DNA): TGTGCCAGCAGCTTAGATCGGAGTCAGCCCCAGCATTTT.

The chain has TRBV27 and TRBJ1-1; 10 positions match TRBD1. Unmatched junction bases numbered 6, after V lost 5 bases and J lost 6 bases. This CDR3 region has 14 residues. Germline V gene data show CDR1 as MNHEY and CDR2 as SMNVEV (reference sequence). CDR3 region: CASSLLTGGSEAFF. The CDR3 nucleotides read TGTGCCAGCAGTCTCTTGACAGGGGGCTCTGAAGCTTTCTTT.

This chain joins TRBV2 and TRBJ2-7, with 7 bases matching TRBD2. CDR3 length: 16 residues. Germline V gene sequence: CDR1 SNHLY, CDR2 FYNNEI. Losses at the gene ends were 1 base for V and 1 base for J; bases not matched to a gene: 7. The CDR3 DNA sequence: TGTGCCAGCAGTGAAGGCCCTAGCGGCCCTTCCTACGAGCAGTACTTC. Its translation is CASSEGPSGPSYEQYF. Drawing the rest from reference TRBV2 and TRBJ2-7, the complete variable domain is EPEVTQTPSHQVTQMGQEVILRCVPISNHLYFYWYRQILGQKVEFLVSFYNNEISEKSEIFDDQFSVERPDGSNFTLKIRSTKLEDSAMYFCASSEGPSGPSYEQYFGPGTRLTVT.

The CDR3 nucleotides read TGTGCCTGGAGCCCGGGGTCCGGGGTGCAGTACTTC. Amino acids: CAWSPGSGVQYF. The chain is built from TRBV30 and TRBJ2-7; possibly TRBD2 for D (5 bases). V gave up 3 bases and J gave up 9 bases, with 15 bases separating them. Germline V CDR1 and CDR2: GTSNPN, SVGIG (reference sequence). This CDR3 comprises 12 residues. Looking up the rest from reference TRBV30 and TRBJ2-7 gives the full variable domain: SQTIHQWPATLVQPVGSPLSLECTVEGTSNPNLYWYRQAAGRGLQLLFYSVGIGQISSEVPQNLSASRPQDRQFILSSKKLLLSDSGFYLCAWSPGSGVQYFGPGTRLTVT.

This chain uses TRBV7-6 with TRBJ2-1; no firm D call. This CDR3 spans 15 amino acids. Germline CDR1 reads SGHVS; CDR2 reads FNYEAQ. The V and J ends lost 0 bases and 6 bases respectively, with 12 bases between them. For the CDR3, the DNA is TGTGCCAGCAGCTTAGCGCCCCTAGTTGGCAATGAGCAGTTCTTC. Amino acid sequence: CASSLAPLVGNEQFF. Combining the CDR3 with reference TRBV7-6 and TRBJ2-1 gives the whole variable domain GAGVSQSPRYKVTKRGQDVALRCDPISGHVSLYWYRQALGQGPEFLTYFNYEAQQDKSGLPNDRFSAERPEGSISTLTIQRTEQRDSAMYRCASSLAPLVGNEQFFGPGTRLTVL.

This clone has only a few counts. The rearrangement joins TRBV5-1 to TRBJ2-1; 8 nucleotides match TRBD2. The CDR3 is made up of 16 amino acids. V shed 0 bases, J shed 1 base, and the junction held 3 bases outside the gene matches. The germline V gene has CDR1 SGHRS and CDR2 YFSETQ. DNA of the CDR3: TGCGCCAGCAGCTTGGATGGGACTAGATCCTACAATGAGCAGTTCTTC. This encodes CASSLDGTRSYNEQFF.

CDR3 DNA: TGTGCCAGCAGCAAGAGGGGCTACACGACCGGATCCTACGAGCAGTACTTC. Its protein product is CASSKRGYTTGSYEQYF. V usage is TRBV21-1 and J usage is TRBJ2-7. TRBV21-1 is noted as a pseudogene. The CDR3 has 17 amino acids.

V and J are TRBV30 and TRBJ2-7, with TRBD2 as a possible D gene (6 bases). The CDR3 has 12 amino acids. V was cut by 2 bases and J by 6 bases, with 11 bases left in between. The germline V gene has CDR1 GTSNPN and CDR2 SVGIG (reference sequence). The CDR3 loop reads CAWSQLGGEQYF. CDR3 nucleotide sequence: TGTGCCTGGAGTCAATTGGGGGGCGAGCAGTACTTC.

J is TRBJ2-3 and V is TRBV7-3; TRBD2 matches 8 bases. The CDR3 totals 17 residues. The germline V gene encodes CDR1 SGHTA and CDR2 FQGTGA. V lost 5 bases and J lost 6; bases outside the gene matches: 16. CDR3 sequence (DNA): TGTGCCAGCAGCCCCCGTTCTGCGGGGGGAAACCTGGATACGCAGTATTTT. This gives the protein CASSPRSAGGNLDTQYF.

This clone showed up just a few times. The chain uses TRBV7-9 and TRBJ1-2; 7 positions agree with TRBD1. This CDR3 contains 16 residues. The trim removed 1 base at V and 5 bases at J, leaving 10 bases unmatched. CDR1 and CDR2 (germline): SEHNR, FQNEAQ (reference sequence). The CDR3 protein is CASSLGTAGQNYGYTF. The CDR3 nucleotides read TGTGCCAGCAGCTTAGGAACCGCGGGACAGAATTATGGCTACACCTTC.